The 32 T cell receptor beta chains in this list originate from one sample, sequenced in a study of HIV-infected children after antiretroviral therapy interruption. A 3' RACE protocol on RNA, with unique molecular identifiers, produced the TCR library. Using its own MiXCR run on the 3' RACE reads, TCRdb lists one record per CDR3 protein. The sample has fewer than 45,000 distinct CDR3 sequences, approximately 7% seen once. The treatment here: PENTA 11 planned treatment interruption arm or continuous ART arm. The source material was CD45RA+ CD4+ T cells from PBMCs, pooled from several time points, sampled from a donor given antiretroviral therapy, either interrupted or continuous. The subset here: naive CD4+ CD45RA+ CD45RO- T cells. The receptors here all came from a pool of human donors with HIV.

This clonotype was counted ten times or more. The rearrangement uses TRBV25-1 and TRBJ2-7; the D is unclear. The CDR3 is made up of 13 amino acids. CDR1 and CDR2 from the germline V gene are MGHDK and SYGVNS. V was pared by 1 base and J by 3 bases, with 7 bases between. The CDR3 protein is CASSESPFYEQYF. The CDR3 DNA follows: TGTGCCAGCAGTGAATCCCCGTTCTACGAGCAGTACTTC.

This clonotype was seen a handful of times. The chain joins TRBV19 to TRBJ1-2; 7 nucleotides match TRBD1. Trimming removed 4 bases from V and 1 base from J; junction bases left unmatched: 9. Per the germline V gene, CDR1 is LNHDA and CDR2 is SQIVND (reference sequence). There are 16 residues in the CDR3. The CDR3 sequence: CASSTIGTELNYGYTF. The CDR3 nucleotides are TGTGCCAGTAGTACAATCGGGACAGAGCTTAACTATGGCTACACCTTC.

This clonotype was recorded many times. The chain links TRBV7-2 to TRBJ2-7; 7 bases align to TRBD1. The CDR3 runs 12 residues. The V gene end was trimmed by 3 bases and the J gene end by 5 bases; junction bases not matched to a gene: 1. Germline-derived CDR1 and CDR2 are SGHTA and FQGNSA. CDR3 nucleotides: TGTGCCAGCAGCTTGCAGGGGGACGAGCAGTACTTC. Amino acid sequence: CASSLQGDEQYF.

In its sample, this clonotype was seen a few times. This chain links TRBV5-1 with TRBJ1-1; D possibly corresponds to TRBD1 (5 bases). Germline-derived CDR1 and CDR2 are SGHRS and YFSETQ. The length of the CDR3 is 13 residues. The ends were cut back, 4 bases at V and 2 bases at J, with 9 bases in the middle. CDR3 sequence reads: CASSGGSNTEAFF. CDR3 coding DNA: TGCGCCAGCAGCGGGGGGAGCAACACTGAAGCTTTCTTT.

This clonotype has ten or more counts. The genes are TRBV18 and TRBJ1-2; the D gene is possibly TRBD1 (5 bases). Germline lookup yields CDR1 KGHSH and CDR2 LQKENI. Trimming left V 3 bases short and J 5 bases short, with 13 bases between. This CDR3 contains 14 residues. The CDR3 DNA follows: TGTGCCAGCTCACCGGGACCTCAGGAATATGGCTACACCTTC. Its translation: CASSPGPQEYGYTF.

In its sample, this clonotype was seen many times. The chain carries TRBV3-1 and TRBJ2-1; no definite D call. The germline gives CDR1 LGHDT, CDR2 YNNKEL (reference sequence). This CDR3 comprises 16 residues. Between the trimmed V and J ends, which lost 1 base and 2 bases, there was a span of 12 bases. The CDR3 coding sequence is TGTGCCAGCAGCCAAGCCCTGCTCGAGCCCTACAATGAGCAGTTCTTC. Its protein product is CASSQALLEPYNEQFF.

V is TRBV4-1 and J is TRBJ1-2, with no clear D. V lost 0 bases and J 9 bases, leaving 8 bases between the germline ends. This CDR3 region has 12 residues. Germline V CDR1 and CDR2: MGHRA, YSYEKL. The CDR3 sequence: CASSQDGGRYTF. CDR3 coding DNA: TGCGCCAGCAGCCAAGATGGAGGGCGCTACACCTTC.

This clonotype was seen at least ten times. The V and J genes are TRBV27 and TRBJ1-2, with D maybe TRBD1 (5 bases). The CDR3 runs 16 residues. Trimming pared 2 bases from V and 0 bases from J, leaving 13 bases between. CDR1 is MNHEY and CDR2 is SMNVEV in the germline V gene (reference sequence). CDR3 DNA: TGTGCCAGCAGTTTAGACAGATTGTCAACTAACTATGGCTACACCTTC. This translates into CASSLDRLSTNYGYTF.

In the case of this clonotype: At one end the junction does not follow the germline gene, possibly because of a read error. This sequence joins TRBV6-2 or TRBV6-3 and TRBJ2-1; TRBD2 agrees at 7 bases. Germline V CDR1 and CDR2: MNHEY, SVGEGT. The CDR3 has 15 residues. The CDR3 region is CASSPAGLNYNKQFF. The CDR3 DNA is TGTGCCAGCAGTCCCGCGGGACTAAATTACAATAAGCAGTTCTTC.

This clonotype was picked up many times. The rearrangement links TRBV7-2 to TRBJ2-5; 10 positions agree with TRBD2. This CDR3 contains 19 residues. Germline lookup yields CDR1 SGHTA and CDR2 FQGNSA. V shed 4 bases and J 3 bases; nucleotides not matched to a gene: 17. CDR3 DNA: TGTGCCAGCAGCTCTCGGGGACTAGCGACCTTAAAGGGAGAAGAGACCCAGTACTTC. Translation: CASSSRGLATLKGEETQYF.

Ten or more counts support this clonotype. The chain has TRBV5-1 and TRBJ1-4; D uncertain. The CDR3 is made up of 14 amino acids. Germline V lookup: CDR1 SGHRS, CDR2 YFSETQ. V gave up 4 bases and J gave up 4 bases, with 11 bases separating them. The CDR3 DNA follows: TGCGCCAGCAGCCTCGGACGGCTTAATGAAAAACTGTTTTTT. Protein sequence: CASSLGRLNEKLFF.

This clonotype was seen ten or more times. CDR3 sequence (DNA): TGCGCCAGCAGCTTGTCTGGTAACGGTCCTACCTACAATGAGCAGTTCTTC. It codes for CASSLSGNGPTYNEQFF. The chain carries TRBV5-1 and TRBJ2-1, with D unresolved. V lost 1 base and J 2 bases, leaving 16 bases between the germline ends. There are 17 residues in the CDR3. CDR1 and CDR2 from the germline V gene are SGHRS and YFSETQ.

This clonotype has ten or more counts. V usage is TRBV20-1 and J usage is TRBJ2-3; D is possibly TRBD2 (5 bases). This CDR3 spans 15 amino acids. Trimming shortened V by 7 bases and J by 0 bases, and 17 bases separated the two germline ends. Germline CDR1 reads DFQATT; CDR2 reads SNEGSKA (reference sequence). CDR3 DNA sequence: TGCAGTGGCACGGCTGGAGGACGGAGCACAGATACGCAGTATTTT. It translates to CSGTAGGRSTDTQYF.

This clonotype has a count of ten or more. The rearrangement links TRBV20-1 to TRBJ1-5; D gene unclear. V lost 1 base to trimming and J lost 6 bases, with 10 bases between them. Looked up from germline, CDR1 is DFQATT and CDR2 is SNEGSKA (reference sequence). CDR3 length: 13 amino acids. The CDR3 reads CSARAPGSQPQHF. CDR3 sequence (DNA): TGCAGTGCTAGAGCCCCGGGGAGTCAGCCCCAGCATTTT.

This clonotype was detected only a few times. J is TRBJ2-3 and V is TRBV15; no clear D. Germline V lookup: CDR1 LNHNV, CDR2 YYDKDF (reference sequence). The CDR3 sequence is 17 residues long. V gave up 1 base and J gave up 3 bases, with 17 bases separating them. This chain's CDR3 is CATSRVPRASITDTQYF. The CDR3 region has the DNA TGTGCCACCAGCAGAGTTCCTAGGGCCAGCATTACAGATACGCAGTATTTT.

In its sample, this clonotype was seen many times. In DNA, the CDR3 is TGTGCCAGCAGTGAGCCGAGACAGACCGTCGAGCAGTACTTC. Translating it yields CASSEPRQTVEQYF. V is TRBV2 and J is TRBJ2-7, with D possibly being TRBD1 (5 bases). Trimming shortened V by 3 bases and J by 6 bases, and 15 bases separated the two germline ends. The length of the CDR3 is 14 residues. CDR1 is SNHLY, CDR2 FYNNEI, per germline.

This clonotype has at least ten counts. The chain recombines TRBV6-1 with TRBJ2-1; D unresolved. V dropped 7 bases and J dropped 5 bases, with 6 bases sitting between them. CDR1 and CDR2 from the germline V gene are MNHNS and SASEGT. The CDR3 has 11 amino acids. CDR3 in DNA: TGTGCCAGCAAGTTTCACAATGAGCAGTTCTTC. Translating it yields CASKFHNEQFF.

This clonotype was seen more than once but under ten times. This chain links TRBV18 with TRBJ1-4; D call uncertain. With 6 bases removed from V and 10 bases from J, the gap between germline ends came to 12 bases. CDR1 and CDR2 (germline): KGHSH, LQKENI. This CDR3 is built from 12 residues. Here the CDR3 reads CASSRFEGKLFF. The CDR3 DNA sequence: TGTGCCAGCTCCCGTTTCGAGGGAAAACTGTTTTTT.

The chain's CDR3 is CATSGQNYNQPQHF. DNA of the CDR3: TGTGCCACCTCCGGACAGAACTACAATCAGCCCCAGCATTTT. This chain connects TRBV28 to TRBJ1-5; possibly TRBD1 for D (6 bases). This CDR3 comprises 14 residues. Trimming stripped 10 bases from V and 3 bases from J, with 16 bases between. Per germline, CDR1 MDHEN and CDR2 SYDVKM.

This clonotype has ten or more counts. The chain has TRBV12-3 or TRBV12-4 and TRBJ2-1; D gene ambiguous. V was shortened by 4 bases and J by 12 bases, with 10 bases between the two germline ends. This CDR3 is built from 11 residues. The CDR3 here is CASSYRLRQFF. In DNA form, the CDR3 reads TGTGCCAGCAGTTACCGGTTAAGGCAGTTCTTC.

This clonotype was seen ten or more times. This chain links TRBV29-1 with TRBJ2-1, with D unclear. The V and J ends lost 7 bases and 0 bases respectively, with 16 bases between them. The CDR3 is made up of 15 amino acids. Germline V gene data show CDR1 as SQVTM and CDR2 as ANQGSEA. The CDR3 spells CSGRTGLSSYNEQFF. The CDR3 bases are TGCAGCGGCAGAACCGGGTTGAGCTCCTACAATGAGCAGTTCTTC.

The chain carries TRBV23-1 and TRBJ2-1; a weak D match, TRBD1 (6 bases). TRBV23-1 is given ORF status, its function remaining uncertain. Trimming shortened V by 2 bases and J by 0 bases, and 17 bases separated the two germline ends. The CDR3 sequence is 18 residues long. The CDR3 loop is CASSQRHREGGSYNEQFF. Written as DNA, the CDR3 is TGCGCCAGCAGTCAACGGCACAGGGAAGGTGGCTCCTACAATGAGCAGTTCTTC.

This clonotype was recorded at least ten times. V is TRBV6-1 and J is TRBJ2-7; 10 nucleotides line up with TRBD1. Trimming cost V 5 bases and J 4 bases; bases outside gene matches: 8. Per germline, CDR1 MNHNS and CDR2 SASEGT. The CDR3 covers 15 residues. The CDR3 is CASSPQWTGGYEQYF. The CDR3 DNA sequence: TGTGCCAGCAGTCCACAATGGACAGGGGGGTACGAGCAGTACTTC.

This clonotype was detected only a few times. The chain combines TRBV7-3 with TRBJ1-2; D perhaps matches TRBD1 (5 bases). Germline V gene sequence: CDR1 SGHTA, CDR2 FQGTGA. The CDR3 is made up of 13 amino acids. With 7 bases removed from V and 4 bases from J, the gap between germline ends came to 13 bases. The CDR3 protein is CASTLQESYGYTF. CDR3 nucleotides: TGTGCCAGCACTTTACAGGAGAGCTATGGCTACACCTTC.

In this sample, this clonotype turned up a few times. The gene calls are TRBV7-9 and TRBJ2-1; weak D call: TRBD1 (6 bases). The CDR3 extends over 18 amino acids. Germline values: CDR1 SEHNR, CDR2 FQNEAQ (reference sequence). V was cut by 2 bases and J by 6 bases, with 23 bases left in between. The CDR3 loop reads CASSLSRGTTLHSNEQFF. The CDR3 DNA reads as TGTGCCAGCAGCTTAAGCCGAGGGACAACTCTACACAGCAATGAGCAGTTCTTC.

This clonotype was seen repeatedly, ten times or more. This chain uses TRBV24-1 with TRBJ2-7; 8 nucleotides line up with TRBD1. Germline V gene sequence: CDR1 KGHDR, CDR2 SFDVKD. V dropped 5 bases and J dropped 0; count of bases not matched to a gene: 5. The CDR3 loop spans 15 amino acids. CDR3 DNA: TGTGCCACCAGTGGGGGACAGGCGAGCTCCTACGAGCAGTACTTC. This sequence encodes CATSGGQASSYEQYF.

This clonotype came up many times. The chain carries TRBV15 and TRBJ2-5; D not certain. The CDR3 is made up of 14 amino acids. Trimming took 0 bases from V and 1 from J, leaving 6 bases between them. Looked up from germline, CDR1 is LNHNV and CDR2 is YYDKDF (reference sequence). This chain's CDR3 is CATSREVSQETQYF. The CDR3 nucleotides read TGTGCCACCAGCAGAGAGGTCAGCCAAGAGACCCAGTACTTC.

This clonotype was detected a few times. The DNA for the CDR3 is TGCGCCAGCGCGGGACAGGGGGTTAATCAGCCCCAGCATTTT. Translation gives CASAGQGVNQPQHF. V is TRBV4-3 and J is TRBJ1-5; 11 nucleotides line up with TRBD1. The V gene's germline CDR1 is LGHNA and CDR2 YSLEER. The V gene end was trimmed by 8 bases and the J gene end by 4 bases; junction bases not matched to a gene: 4. This CDR3 has 14 residues.

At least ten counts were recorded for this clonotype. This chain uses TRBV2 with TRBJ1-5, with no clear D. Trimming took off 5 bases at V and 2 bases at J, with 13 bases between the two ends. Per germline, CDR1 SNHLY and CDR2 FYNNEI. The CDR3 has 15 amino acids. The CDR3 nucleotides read TGTGCCAGCAGTCGGGCGAAGGGCGGCAATCAGCCCCAGCATTTT. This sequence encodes CASSRAKGGNQPQHF.

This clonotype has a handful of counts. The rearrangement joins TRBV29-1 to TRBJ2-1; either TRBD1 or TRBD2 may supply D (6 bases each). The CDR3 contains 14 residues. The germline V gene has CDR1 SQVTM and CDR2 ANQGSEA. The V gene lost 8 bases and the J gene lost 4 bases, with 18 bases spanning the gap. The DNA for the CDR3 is TGCAGCTCCCGTAGGGGGGCGGGGTACAATGAGCAGTTCTTC. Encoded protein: CSSRRGAGYNEQFF.

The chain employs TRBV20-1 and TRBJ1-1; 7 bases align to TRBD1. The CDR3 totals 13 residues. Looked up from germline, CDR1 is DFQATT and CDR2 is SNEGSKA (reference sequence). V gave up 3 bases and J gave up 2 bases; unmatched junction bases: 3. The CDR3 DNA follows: TGCAGTGCTAGCCGGGACAGAAACACTGAAGCTTTCTTT. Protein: CSASRDRNTEAFF.

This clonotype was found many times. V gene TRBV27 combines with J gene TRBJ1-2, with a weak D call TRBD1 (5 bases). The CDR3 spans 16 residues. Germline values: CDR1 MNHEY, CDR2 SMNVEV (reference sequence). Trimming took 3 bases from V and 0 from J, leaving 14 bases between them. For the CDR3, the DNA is TGTGCCAGCAGTTTCCTAGGGGCCACAACTAACTATGGCTACACCTTC. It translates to CASSFLGATTNYGYTF.